Sequencing of this T cell receptor (beta chain) was carried out in a study of T-cell memory formation after mild COVID-19. Study-level findings and limits: Largely, contracting CD4+ clones fell within CM and EM, and contracting CD8+ clones within EMRA.

The germline gives CDR1 LGHNA, CDR2 YNFKEQ. The CDR3 is 9 residues long. V was trimmed by 4 bases and J by 11 bases, leaving 4 bases between them. This clonotype was seen repeatedly, ten times or more. Its specificity is unknown. TCRdb re-derived calls from the 5' RACE reads in MiXCR, one entry per CDR3 protein. The sample has some 97,000 distinct CDR3 sequences; around 10% are singletons. This chain connects TRBV4-2 to TRBJ2-3; D is unresolved. This sequence originates from a young man who had mild COVID-19 (a few samples of this study predate the infection). Cell type and time point are not known. The material sequenced was PBMCs or a T cell subset sorted from them (not recorded which). The CDR3 nucleotides read TGTGCCAGCAGCCCTGGGCAGTATTTT. Residues: CASSPGQYF.